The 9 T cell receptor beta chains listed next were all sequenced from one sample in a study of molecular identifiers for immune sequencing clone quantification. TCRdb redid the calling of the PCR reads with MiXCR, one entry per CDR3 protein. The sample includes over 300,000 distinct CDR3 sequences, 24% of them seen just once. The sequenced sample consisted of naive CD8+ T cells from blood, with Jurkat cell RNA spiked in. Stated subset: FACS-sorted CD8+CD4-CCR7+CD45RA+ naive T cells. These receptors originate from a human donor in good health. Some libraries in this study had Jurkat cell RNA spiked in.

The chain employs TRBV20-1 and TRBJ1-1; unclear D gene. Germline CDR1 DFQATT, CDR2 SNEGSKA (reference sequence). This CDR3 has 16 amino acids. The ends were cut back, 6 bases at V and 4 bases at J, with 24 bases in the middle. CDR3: CSAPPMVGYWGTEAFF. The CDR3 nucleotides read TGCAGTGCACCACCTATGGTCGGATATTGGGGCACTGAAGCTTTCTTT.

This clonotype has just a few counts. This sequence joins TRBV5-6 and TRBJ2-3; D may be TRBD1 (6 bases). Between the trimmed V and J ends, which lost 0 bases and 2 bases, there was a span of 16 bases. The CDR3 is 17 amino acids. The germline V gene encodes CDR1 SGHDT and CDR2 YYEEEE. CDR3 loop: CASSLATGLILTDTQYF. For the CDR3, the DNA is TGTGCCAGCAGCTTGGCGACAGGCCTCATTCTCACAGATACGCAGTATTTT. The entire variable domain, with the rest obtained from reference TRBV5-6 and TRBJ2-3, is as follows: DAGVTQSPTHLIKTRGQQVTLRCSPKSGHDTVSWYQQALGQGPQFIFQYYEEEERQRGNFPDRFSGHQFPNYSSELNVNALLLGDSALYLCASSLATGLILTDTQYFGPGTRLTVL.

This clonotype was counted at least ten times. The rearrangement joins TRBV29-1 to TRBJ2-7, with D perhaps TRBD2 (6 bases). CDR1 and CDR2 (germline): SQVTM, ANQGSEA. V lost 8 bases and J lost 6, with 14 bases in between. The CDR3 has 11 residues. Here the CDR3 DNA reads TGCAGCTTTGCATGGGGGGTCGAGCAGTACTTC. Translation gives CSFAWGVEQYF.

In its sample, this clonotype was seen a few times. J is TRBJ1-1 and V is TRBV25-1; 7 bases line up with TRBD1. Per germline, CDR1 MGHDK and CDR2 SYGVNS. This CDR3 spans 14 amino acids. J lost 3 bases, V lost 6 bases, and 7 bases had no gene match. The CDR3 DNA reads TGTGCCAGCAGCCAAACGGGGACAGACACTGAAGCTTTCTTT. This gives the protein CASSQTGTDTEAFF.

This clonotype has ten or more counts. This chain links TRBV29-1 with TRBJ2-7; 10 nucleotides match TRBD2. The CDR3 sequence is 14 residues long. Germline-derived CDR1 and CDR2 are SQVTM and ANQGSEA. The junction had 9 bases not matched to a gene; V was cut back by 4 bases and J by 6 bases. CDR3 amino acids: CSVVTLAGDGEQYF. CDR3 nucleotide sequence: TGCAGCGTTGTAACGCTAGCGGGAGACGGCGAGCAGTACTTC.

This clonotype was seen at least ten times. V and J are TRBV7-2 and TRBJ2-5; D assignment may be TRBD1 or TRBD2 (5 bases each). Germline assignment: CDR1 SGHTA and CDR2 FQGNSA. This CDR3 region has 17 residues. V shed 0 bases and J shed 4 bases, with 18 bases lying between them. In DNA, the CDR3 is TGTGCCAGCAGCTTAGCGGGTCAATGGGGGTTTCGAGAGACCCAGTACTTC. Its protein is CASSLAGQWGFRETQYF.

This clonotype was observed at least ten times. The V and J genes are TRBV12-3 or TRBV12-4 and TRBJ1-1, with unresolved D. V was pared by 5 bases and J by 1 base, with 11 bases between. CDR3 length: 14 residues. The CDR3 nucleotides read TGTGCCAGCAGTCCCTTCGCATCGAACACTGAAGCTTTCTTT. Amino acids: CASSPFASNTEAFF.

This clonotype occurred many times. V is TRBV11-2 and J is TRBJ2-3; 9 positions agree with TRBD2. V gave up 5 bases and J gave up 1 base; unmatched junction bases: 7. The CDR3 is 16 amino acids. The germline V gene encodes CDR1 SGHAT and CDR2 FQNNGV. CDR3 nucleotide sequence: TGTGCCAGCAGCCAGACTAGCGGTTGGGGCACAGATACGCAGTATTTT. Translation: CASSQTSGWGTDTQYF.

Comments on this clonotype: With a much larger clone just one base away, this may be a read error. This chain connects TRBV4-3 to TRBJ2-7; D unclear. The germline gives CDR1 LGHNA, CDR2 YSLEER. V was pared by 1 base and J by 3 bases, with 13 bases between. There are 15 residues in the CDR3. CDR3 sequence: CASSQASQAHYEQYF. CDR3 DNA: TGCGCCAGCAGCCAAGCGAGCCAGGCGCACTACGAGCAGTACTTC.